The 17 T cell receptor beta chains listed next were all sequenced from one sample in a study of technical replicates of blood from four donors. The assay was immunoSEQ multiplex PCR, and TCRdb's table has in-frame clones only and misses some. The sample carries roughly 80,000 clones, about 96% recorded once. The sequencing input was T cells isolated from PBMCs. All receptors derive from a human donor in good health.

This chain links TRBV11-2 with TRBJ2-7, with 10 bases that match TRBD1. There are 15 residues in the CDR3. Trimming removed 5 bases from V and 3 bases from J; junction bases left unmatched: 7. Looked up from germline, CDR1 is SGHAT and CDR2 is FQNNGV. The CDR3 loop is CASSRRDRGLYEQYF. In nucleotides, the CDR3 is TGTGCCAGCAGCCGCCGGGACAGGGGCCTCTACGAGCAGTACTTC.

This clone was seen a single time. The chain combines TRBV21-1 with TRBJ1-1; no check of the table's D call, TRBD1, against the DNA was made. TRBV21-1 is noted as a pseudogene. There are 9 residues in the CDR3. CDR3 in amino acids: CAGAPEAFF. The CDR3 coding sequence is TGTGCTGGGGCGCCGGAAGCTTTCTTT.

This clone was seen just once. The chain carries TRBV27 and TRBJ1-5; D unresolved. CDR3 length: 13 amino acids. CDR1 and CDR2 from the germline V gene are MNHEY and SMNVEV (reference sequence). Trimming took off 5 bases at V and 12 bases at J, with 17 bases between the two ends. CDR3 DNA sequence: TGTGCCAGCAGTCCGACAACACCCTTGGACCAGCATTTT. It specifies CASSPTTPLDQHF.

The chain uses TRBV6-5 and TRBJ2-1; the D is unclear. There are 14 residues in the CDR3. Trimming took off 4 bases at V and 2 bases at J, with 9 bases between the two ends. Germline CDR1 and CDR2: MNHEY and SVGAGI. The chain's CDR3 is CASSLRLPYNEQFF. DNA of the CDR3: TGTGCCAGCAGTTTGCGGCTCCCCTACAATGAGCAGTTCTTC.

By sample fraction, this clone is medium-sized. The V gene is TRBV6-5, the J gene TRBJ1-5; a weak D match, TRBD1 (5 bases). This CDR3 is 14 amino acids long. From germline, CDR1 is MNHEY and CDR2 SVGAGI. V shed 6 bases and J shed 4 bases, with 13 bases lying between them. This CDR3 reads CASSAGLQNQPQHF. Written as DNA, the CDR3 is TGTGCCAGCAGCGCGGGACTACAAAATCAGCCCCAGCATTTT.

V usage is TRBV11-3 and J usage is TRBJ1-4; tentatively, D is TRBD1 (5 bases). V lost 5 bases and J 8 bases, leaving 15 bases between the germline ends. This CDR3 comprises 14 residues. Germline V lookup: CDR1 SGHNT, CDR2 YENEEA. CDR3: CASSRGWDGEKLFF. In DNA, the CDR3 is TGTGCCAGCAGCCGGGGGTGGGACGGGGAAAAACTGTTTTTT.

This chain's CDR3 is CASSPAGARIYGYTF. CDR3 nucleotides: TGTGCCAGCTCACCCGCAGGGGCAAGGATCTATGGCTACACCTTC. J is TRBJ1-2 and V is TRBV18, with D perhaps TRBD1 (6 bases). Trimming removed 3 bases at V and 4 bases at J, with 15 bases between. Germline CDR1 KGHSH, CDR2 LQKENI. CDR3 length: 15 residues.

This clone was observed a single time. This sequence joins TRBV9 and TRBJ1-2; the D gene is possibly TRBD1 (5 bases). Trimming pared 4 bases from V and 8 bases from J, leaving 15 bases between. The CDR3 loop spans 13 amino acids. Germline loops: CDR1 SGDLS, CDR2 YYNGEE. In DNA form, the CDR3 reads TGTGCCAGCAGCTCAAGGGGTTTGTTAGGCTACACCTTC. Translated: CASSSRGLLGYTF.

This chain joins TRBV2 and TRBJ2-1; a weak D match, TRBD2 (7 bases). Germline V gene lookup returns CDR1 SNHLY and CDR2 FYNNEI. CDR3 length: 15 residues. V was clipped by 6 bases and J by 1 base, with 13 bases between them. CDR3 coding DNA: TGTGCCAGCAGGAAAGGGGGAGGGTCCTACAATGAGCAGTTCTTC. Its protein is CASRKGGGSYNEQFF.

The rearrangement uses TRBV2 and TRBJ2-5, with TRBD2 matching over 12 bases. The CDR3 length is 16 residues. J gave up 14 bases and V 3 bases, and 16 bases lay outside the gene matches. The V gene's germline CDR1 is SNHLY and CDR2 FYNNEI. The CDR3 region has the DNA TGTGCCAGCAGTGAGAGCCAGGGACCTAGCGGGAGGGCCACTTACTTC. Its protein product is CASSESQGPSGRATYF.

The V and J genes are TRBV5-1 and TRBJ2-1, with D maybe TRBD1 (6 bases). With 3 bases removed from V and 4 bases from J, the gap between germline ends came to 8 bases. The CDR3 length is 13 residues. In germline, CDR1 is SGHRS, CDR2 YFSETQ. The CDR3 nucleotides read TGCGCCAGCAGCTCGAGGGGGTACAATGAGCAGTTCTTC. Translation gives CASSSRGYNEQFF.

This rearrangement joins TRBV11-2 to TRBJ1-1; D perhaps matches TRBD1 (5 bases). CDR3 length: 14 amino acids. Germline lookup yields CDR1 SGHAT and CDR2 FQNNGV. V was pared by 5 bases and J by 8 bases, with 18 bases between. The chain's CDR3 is CASSPHDSTAEAFF. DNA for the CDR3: TGTGCCAGCAGCCCCCACGACAGTACCGCCGAAGCTTTCTTT.

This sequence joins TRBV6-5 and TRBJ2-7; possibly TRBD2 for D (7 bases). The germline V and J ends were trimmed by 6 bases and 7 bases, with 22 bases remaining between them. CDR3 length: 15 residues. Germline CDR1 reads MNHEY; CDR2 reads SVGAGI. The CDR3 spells CASSTWGGGVIEQYF. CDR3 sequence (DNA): TGTGCCAGCAGCACGTGGGGGGGCGGCGTTATAGAGCAGTACTTC.

CDR3 DNA sequence: TGTGCCAGCAGTGAAGATCGGGACTTGGGGTATGAGCAGTTCTTC. It specifies CASSEDRDLGYEQFF. The genes are TRBV27 and TRBJ2-1, with D possibly being TRBD2 (6 bases). The V and J ends lost 5 bases and 8 bases respectively, with 19 bases between them. This CDR3 contains 15 residues. Germline CDR1 and CDR2: MNHEY and SMNVEV (reference sequence).

The CDR3 is CASSPLFYEQYF. The DNA of the CDR3 is TGTGCCAGCAGTCCTCTCTTCTACGAGCAGTACTTC. The chain has TRBV28 and TRBJ2-7; no clear D gene. The V gene's germline CDR1 is MDHEN and CDR2 SYDVKM. Trimming pared 5 bases from V and 3 bases from J, leaving 8 bases between. The CDR3 is 12 residues long.

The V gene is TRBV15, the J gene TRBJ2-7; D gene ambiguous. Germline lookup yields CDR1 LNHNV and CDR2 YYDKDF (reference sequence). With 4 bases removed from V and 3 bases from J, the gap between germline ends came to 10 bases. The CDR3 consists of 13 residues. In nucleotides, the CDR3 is TGTGCCACCAGCATACATCGAATCTACGAGCAGTACTTC. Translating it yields CATSIHRIYEQYF.

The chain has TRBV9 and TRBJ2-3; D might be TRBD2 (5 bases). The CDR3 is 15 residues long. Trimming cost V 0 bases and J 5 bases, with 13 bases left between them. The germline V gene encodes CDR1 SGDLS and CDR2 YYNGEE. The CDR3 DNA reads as TGTGCCAGCAGCGTAGGACTACCCAGTTTAGATACGCAGTATTTT. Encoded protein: CASSVGLPSLDTQYF.